The source of this T cell receptor beta chain is a study of T cell changes during pregnancy in multiple sclerosis (dated by TCRdb to between 2017 and 2020). About the investigation overall: The study looked at changes in the T cell repertoire across pregnancy in women with multiple sclerosis.

On this clone itself: Its antigen is not yet known. Base qualities are not recorded, but no much larger clone differs from it by a single base.

Libraries were built with the immunoSEQ multiplex PCR assay. This immuneACCESS table, as held by TCRdb, lists in-frame sequences with V and J called but not all clones. Of the missing ones, under half trace to an unresolved V gene in checked studies; the others have no known cause. The table for this sample lists under 110,000 clones; around 93% of them were counted only once. The top ten constitute roughly 1.5% of the sample. The cysteine opens and the phenylalanine closes a CDR3 of 15 amino acids. Of the read, only the CDR3 DNA is kept; its 45 bases are in frame from base 1. CDR1 SGDLS and CDR2 YYNGEE were looked up in the germline V gene. Unmatched junction bases come to 7, with V trimmed by 4 bases and J by 1 base.

The TCR sequence derives from a female donor with multiple sclerosis, enrolled in a pregnancy study. The V gene is TRBV9 and the J gene is TRBJ2-7; 8 middle bases align to TRBD1. The specimen was peripheral blood, collected after pregnancy. The CDR3 here reads CASSFGQGVSYEQYF. In nucleotide form, the sequence is TGTGCCAGCAGCTTTGGACAGGGTGTATCCTACGAGCAGTACTTC. The entire variable domain, with the stretches around the CDR3 drawn from the reference TRBV9 and TRBJ2-7 proteins, is DSGVTQTPKHLITATGQRVTLRCSPRSGDLSVYWYQQSLDQGLQFLIQYYNGEERAKGNILERFSAQQFPDLHSELNLSSLELGDSALYFCASSFGQGVSYEQYFGPGTRLTVT.